The rows below give T cell receptor beta chains drawn from one sample of a study of post-analysis software for immune sequencing data. TCRdb fed the PCR reads into MiXCR, producing one record per CDR3 protein. The sample holds hundreds of thousands of distinct CDR3 sequences; around 40% are singletons and the top ten take about 12%. Sequencing was performed on blood. The receptors were gathered from a girl aged 10 to 17 with multiple sclerosis. Each CDR3 is given with its conserved first and last residue. Fields, in order: clone size, J gene, V gene, D gene, CDR3 protein, CDR3 DNA. The D gene is left open where the match is weak. Size tells how often a clone was seen (once, few, many) or the class of an expanded clone, and some rows leave it out.

clone size: few; J gene: TRBJ1-6; V gene: TRBV11-2; D gene: NA; CDR3 protein: CASSLVFGRGLLHF; CDR3 DNA: TGTGCCAGCAGCTTAGTTTTCGGACGGGGTCTCCTCCACTTT
clone size: few; J gene: TRBJ1-6; V gene: TRBV7-9; D gene: NA; CDR3 protein: CASSSESGPVSPLHF; CDR3 DNA: TGTGCCAGCAGCTCGGAGAGTGGACCTGTATCACCCCTCCACTTT
clone size: once; J gene: TRBJ2-1; V gene: TRBV28; D gene: TRBD2; CDR3 protein: CASSLLGGRGVNEQFF; CDR3 DNA: TGTGCCAGCAGTCTCCTCGGGGGGCGGGGGGTAAATGAGCAGTTCTTC
clone size: NA; J gene: TRBJ2-3; V gene: TRBV3-1; D gene: NA; CDR3 protein: CACSQAAGRAGGDTQYF; CDR3 DNA: TGTGCCTGCAGCCAAGCCGCCGGGCGGGCCGGAGGAGATACGCAGTATTTT
clone size: NA; J gene: TRBJ2-7; V gene: TRBV20-1; D gene: NA; CDR3 protein: CSASHGSSYEQYF; CDR3 DNA: TGCAGTGCTAGCCACGGTTCCTCCTACGAGCAGTACTTC
clone size: few; J gene: TRBJ2-7; V gene: TRBV28; D gene: NA; CDR3 protein: CASRRSDLGQYYEQYF; CDR3 DNA: TGTGCCAGCAGGAGGTCGGACCTAGGCCAATACTACGAGCAGTACTTC
clone size: NA; J gene: TRBJ2-1; V gene: TRBV29-1; D gene: NA; CDR3 protein: CSVEFGRGLQFF; CDR3 DNA: TGCAGCGTTGAGTTCGGCCGCGGGTTGCAGTTCTTC
clone size: NA; J gene: TRBJ1-5; V gene: TRBV12-3/TRBV12-4; D gene: NA; CDR3 protein: CASKGPNQPQHF; CDR3 DNA: TGTGCCAGCAAAGGACCAAATCAGCCCCAGCATTTT
clone size: few; J gene: TRBJ2-3; V gene: TRBV5-1; D gene: NA; CDR3 protein: CASTLGLSTDTQYF; CDR3 DNA: TGCGCCAGCACCTTGGGTTTATCCACAGATACGCAGTATTTT
clone size: NA; J gene: TRBJ2-3; V gene: TRBV28; D gene: TRBD1; CDR3 protein: CASSLGDRSTDTQYF; CDR3 DNA: TGTGCCAGCAGTTTAGGGGACAGGAGTACAGATACGCAGTATTTT
clone size: few; J gene: TRBJ2-5; V gene: TRBV20-1; D gene: TRBD1; CDR3 protein: CSARAGQVYRETQYF; CDR3 DNA: TGCAGTGCTAGGGCGGGACAGGTCTATAGAGAGACCCAGTACTTC
clone size: NA; J gene: TRBJ2-2; V gene: TRBV7-2; D gene: NA; CDR3 protein: CASSLARVGTGELFF; CDR3 DNA: TGTGCCAGCAGCTTAGCGAGGGTGGGCACCGGGGAGCTGTTTTTT
clone size: few; J gene: TRBJ1-1; V gene: TRBV27; D gene: NA; CDR3 protein: CASSSHRAGEAFF; CDR3 DNA: TGTGCCAGCAGTTCGCACAGGGCCGGTGAAGCTTTCTTT
clone size: few; J gene: TRBJ2-5; V gene: TRBV15; D gene: NA; CDR3 protein: CATSRRYGNIPQETQYF; CDR3 DNA: TGTGCCACCAGCCGGCGGTACGGGAACATCCCGCAAGAGACCCAGTACTTC
clone size: few; J gene: TRBJ2-7; V gene: TRBV12-3/TRBV12-4; D gene: TRBD1; CDR3 protein: CASSIQSGTGSYEQYF; CDR3 DNA: TGTGCCAGCAGCATACAATCCGGGACAGGGTCATACGAGCAGTACTTC
clone size: NA; J gene: TRBJ2-3; V gene: TRBV9; D gene: NA; CDR3 protein: CASTSGAETDTQYF; CDR3 DNA: TGTGCCAGCACCTCGGGGGCTGAAACAGATACGCAGTATTTT
clone size: NA; J gene: TRBJ2-7; V gene: TRBV7-3; D gene: TRBD2; CDR3 protein: CAGSAWTSGSYEQYF; CDR3 DNA: TGTGCCGGCAGCGCCTGGACTAGCGGGAGCTACGAGCAGTACTTC
clone size: NA; J gene: TRBJ1-5; V gene: TRBV12-3/TRBV12-4; D gene: NA; CDR3 protein: CASSSDSSYQPQHF; CDR3 DNA: TGTGCCAGCAGTTCGGACAGCTCCTATCAGCCCCAGCATTTT
clone size: few; J gene: TRBJ1-2; V gene: TRBV5-1; D gene: NA; CDR3 protein: CASSLNRVDYGYTF; CDR3 DNA: TGCGCCAGCAGCTTAAACAGGGTCGACTATGGCTACACCTTC
clone size: NA; J gene: TRBJ2-1; V gene: TRBV7-3; D gene: TRBD2; CDR3 protein: CASSPGTSTGEQFF; CDR3 DNA: TGTGCCAGCAGCCCGGGGACTAGTACGGGCGAGCAGTTCTTC
clone size: NA; J gene: TRBJ2-7; V gene: TRBV12-3/TRBV12-4; D gene: NA; CDR3 protein: CASSLSSTGLREQYF; CDR3 DNA: TGTGCCAGCAGTTTATCCTCGACAGGTTTGAGGGAGCAGTACTTC
clone size: few; J gene: TRBJ2-3; V gene: TRBV20-1; D gene: TRBD2; CDR3 protein: CSASPLAGVGDTQYF; CDR3 DNA: TGCAGTGCTAGCCCCCTAGCGGGAGTTGGAGATACGCAGTATTTT
clone size: NA; J gene: TRBJ1-2; V gene: TRBV5-1; D gene: TRBD1; CDR3 protein: CASSSSWGQGAGYTF; CDR3 DNA: TGCGCCAGCAGCTCAAGCTGGGGACAGGGGGCTGGCTACACCTTC
clone size: NA; J gene: TRBJ2-1; V gene: TRBV7-8; D gene: NA; CDR3 protein: CASSPGGFEQFF; CDR3 DNA: TGTGCCAGCAGCCCCGGTGGGTTCGAGCAGTTCTTC
clone size: NA; J gene: TRBJ1-4; V gene: TRBV6-5; D gene: NA; CDR3 protein: CASSPASPEKLFF; CDR3 DNA: TGTGCCAGCAGCCCAGCCTCCCCTGAAAAACTGTTTTTT
clone size: few; J gene: TRBJ2-1; V gene: TRBV7-6; D gene: NA; CDR3 protein: CASSPGLNNEQFF; CDR3 DNA: TGTGCCAGCAGCCCAGGACTGAACAATGAGCAGTTCTTC
clone size: NA; J gene: TRBJ2-5; V gene: TRBV6-1; D gene: NA; CDR3 protein: CASSEQLSAGQYF; CDR3 DNA: TGTGCCAGCAGTGAACAATTGTCCGCGGGGCAGTACTTC
clone size: few; J gene: TRBJ2-1; V gene: TRBV7-9; D gene: NA; CDR3 protein: CASSSTPTRGNEQFF; CDR3 DNA: TGTGCCAGCAGCTCGACCCCCACACGCGGGAATGAGCAGTTCTTC
clone size: few; J gene: TRBJ2-7; V gene: TRBV28; D gene: TRBD2; CDR3 protein: CASIGKGGSYAKEQYF; CDR3 DNA: TGTGCCAGCATAGGGAAGGGCGGGAGCTATGCTAAAGAGCAGTACTTC
clone size: few; J gene: TRBJ2-1; V gene: TRBV6-5; D gene: TRBD2; CDR3 protein: CASRREKSNEQFF; CDR3 DNA: TGTGCCAGCAGGCGGGAGAAGAGTAATGAGCAGTTCTTC
clone size: NA; J gene: TRBJ1-2; V gene: TRBV10-3; D gene: TRBD1; CDR3 protein: CAISESTRQGYGYTF; CDR3 DNA: TGTGCCATCAGTGAGTCGACGCGACAGGGCTATGGCTACACCTTC
clone size: NA; J gene: TRBJ2-1; V gene: TRBV7-3; D gene: NA; CDR3 protein: CASSSRRRNNEQFF; CDR3 DNA: TGTGCCAGCAGCTCGCGACGTCGGAACAATGAGCAGTTCTTC
clone size: NA; J gene: TRBJ2-6; V gene: TRBV6-2/TRBV6-3; D gene: NA; CDR3 protein: CASRTGPSGANVLTF; CDR3 DNA: TGTGCCAGCAGGACAGGTCCCTCTGGGGCCAACGTCCTGACTTTC
clone size: NA; J gene: TRBJ1-4; V gene: TRBV15; D gene: NA; CDR3 protein: CATAQGATNEKLFF; CDR3 DNA: TGTGCCACCGCCCAGGGTGCAACTAATGAAAAACTGTTTTTT
clone size: NA; J gene: TRBJ2-7; V gene: TRBV29-1; D gene: TRBD1; CDR3 protein: CSVLGQDSYEQYF; CDR3 DNA: TGCAGCGTCCTTGGACAGGACTCCTACGAGCAGTACTTC
clone size: NA; J gene: TRBJ2-3; V gene: TRBV20-1; D gene: NA; CDR3 protein: CSANPGRVGTDTQYF; CDR3 DNA: TGCAGTGCTAACCCTGGACGGGTTGGGACAGATACGCAGTATTTT
clone size: NA; J gene: TRBJ2-7; V gene: TRBV11-1; D gene: TRBD1; CDR3 protein: CASRNPKTGVILDEQYF; CDR3 DNA: TGTGCCAGCAGAAACCCCAAGACAGGGGTAATCTTAGACGAGCAGTACTTC
clone size: few; J gene: TRBJ2-7; V gene: TRBV29-1; D gene: TRBD1; CDR3 protein: CSVVRTGFYEQYF; CDR3 DNA: TGCAGCGTTGTGAGGACAGGGTTCTACGAGCAGTACTTC
clone size: few; J gene: TRBJ1-1; V gene: TRBV7-9; D gene: NA; CDR3 protein: CASSPRVSGPNTEAFF; CDR3 DNA: TGTGCCAGCAGCCCCCGCGTTAGCGGGCCAAACACTGAAGCTTTCTTT
clone size: NA; J gene: TRBJ1-5; V gene: TRBV28; D gene: NA; CDR3 protein: CASRSGTYLQPQHF; CDR3 DNA: TGTGCCAGCAGGTCTGGGACGTACCTTCAGCCCCAGCATTTT
clone size: NA; J gene: TRBJ2-3; V gene: TRBV29-1; D gene: NA; CDR3 protein: CSALGASTDTQYF; CDR3 DNA: TGCAGCGCGCTTGGGGCGAGCACAGATACGCAGTATTTT
clone size: few; J gene: TRBJ2-1; V gene: TRBV12-3/TRBV12-4; D gene: TRBD2; CDR3 protein: CASSIPSGGLYNEQFF; CDR3 DNA: TGTGCCAGCAGCATCCCTAGCGGGGGGCTTTACAATGAGCAGTTCTTC
clone size: few; J gene: TRBJ2-1; V gene: TRBV12-3/TRBV12-4; D gene: NA; CDR3 protein: CASKEAGYNEQFF; CDR3 DNA: TGTGCCAGCAAAGAGGCGGGTTACAATGAGCAGTTCTTC
clone size: NA; J gene: TRBJ2-3; V gene: TRBV7-6; D gene: NA; CDR3 protein: CASSLRGRVGADTQYF; CDR3 DNA: TGTGCCAGCAGCTTGAGGGGTCGGGTGGGCGCAGATACGCAGTATTTT
clone size: NA; J gene: TRBJ2-6; V gene: TRBV5-6; D gene: TRBD1; CDR3 protein: CAGSLRILGQAHSGANVLTF; CDR3 DNA: TGTGCCGGCAGCTTGAGAATTTTGGGACAGGCCCACTCTGGGGCCAACGTCCTGACTTTC
clone size: few; J gene: TRBJ2-7; V gene: TRBV7-2; D gene: TRBD2; CDR3 protein: CASSARLAGEDAYEQYF; CDR3 DNA: TGTGCCAGCAGCGCCAGACTAGCGGGAGAAGATGCCTACGAGCAGTACTTC
clone size: NA; J gene: TRBJ2-7; V gene: TRBV6-6; D gene: TRBD2; CDR3 protein: CASSALAENYEQYF; CDR3 DNA: TGTGCCAGCAGTGCACTAGCGGAAAACTACGAGCAGTACTTC
clone size: NA; J gene: TRBJ2-2; V gene: TRBV7-2; D gene: NA; CDR3 protein: CASTYRTGELFF; CDR3 DNA: TGTGCCAGCACCTACCGAACCGGGGAGCTGTTTTTT
clone size: once; J gene: TRBJ2-5; V gene: TRBV7-9; D gene: NA; CDR3 protein: CASSLEREMETQYF; CDR3 DNA: TGTGCCAGCAGCTTAGAACGGGAGATGGAGACCCAGTACTTC